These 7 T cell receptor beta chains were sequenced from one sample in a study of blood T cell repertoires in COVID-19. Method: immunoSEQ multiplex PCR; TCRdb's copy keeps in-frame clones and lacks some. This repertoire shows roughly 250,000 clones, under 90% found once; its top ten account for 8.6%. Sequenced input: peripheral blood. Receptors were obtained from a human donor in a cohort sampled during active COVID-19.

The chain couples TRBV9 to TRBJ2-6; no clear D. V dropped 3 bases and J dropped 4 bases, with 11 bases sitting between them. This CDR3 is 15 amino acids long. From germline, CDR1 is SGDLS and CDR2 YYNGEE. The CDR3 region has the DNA TGTGCCAGCAGCGACAGTCCCCCCGGGGCCAACGTCCTGACTTTC. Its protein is CASSDSPPGANVLTF.

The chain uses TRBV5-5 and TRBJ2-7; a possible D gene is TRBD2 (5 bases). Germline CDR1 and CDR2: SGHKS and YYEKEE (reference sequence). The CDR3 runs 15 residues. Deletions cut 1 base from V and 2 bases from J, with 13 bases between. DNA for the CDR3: TGTGCCAGCAGCTTGACCGGGCAGACTACCTACGAGCAGTACTTC. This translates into CASSLTGQTTYEQYF.

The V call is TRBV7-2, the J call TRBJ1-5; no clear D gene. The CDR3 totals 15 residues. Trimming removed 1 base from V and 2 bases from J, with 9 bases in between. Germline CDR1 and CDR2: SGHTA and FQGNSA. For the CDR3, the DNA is TGTGCCAGCAGCTTAGACGCCTCAGGCAATCAGCCCCAGCATTTT. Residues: CASSLDASGNQPQHF.

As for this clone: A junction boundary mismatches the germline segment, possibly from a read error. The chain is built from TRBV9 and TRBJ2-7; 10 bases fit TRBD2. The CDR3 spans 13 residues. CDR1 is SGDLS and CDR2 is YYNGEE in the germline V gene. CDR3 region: CASSVAGTSATSF. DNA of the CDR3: TGTGCCAGCAGCGTGGCTGGGACTAGCGCGACTAGCTTC.

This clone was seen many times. CDR3 sequence (DNA): TGTGCCAGCGGGCAGGGGCGGAACACTGAAGCTTTCTTT. Its translation: CASGQGRNTEAFF. The rearrangement links TRBV9 to TRBJ1-1, with a possible D match to TRBD1 (6 bases). Germline V gene sequence: CDR1 SGDLS, CDR2 YYNGEE. Trimming shortened V by 7 bases and J by 1 base, and 11 bases separated the two germline ends. The CDR3 spans 13 residues.

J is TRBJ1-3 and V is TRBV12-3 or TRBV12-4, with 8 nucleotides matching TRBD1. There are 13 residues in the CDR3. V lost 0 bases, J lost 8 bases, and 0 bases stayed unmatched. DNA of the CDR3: TGTGCCAGCAGTTTAGCGACAGGGGACACCATATATTTT. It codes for CASSLATGDTIYF.

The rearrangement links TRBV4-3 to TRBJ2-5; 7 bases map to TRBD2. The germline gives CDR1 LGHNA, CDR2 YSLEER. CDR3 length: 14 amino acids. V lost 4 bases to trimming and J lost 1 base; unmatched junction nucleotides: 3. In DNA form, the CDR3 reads TGCGCCAGCAGCCCCCGGACTAGCCAAGAGACCCAGTACTTC. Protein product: CASSPRTSQETQYF.